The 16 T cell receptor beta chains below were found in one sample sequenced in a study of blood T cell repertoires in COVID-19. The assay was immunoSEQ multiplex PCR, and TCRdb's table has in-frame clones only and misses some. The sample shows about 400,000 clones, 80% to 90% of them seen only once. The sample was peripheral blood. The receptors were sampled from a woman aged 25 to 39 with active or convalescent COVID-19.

Written as DNA, the CDR3 is TGTGCCAGCAGCTTAGGACAGGGGAGACGTAGCAATCAGCCCCAGCATTTT. This codes for CASSLGQGRRSNQPQHF. The chain combines TRBV7-6 with TRBJ1-5, with TRBD1 matching 8 bases. CDR3 length: 17 residues. CDR1 and CDR2 (germline): SGHVS, FNYEAQ. J gave up 0 bases and V 1 base, and 5 bases lay outside the gene matches.

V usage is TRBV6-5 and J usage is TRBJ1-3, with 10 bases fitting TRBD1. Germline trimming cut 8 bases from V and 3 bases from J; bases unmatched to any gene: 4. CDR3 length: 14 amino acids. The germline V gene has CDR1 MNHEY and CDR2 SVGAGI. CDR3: CASDRGLGGNTIYF. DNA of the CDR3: TGTGCCAGCGACAGGGGGCTAGGTGGAAACACCATATATTTT.

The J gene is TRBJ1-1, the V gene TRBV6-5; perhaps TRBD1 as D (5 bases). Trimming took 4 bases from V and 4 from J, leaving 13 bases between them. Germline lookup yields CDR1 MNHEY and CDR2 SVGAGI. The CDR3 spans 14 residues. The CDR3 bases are TGTGCCAGCAGTTCGTGGGGCCGGGCCACTGAAGCTTTCTTT. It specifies CASSSWGRATEAFF.

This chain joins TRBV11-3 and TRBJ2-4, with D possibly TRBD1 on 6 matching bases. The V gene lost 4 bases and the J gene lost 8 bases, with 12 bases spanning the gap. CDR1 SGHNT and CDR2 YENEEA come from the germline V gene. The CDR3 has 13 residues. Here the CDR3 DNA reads TGTGCCAGCAGCTCCAGGGACACAGACATTCAGTACTTC. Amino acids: CASSSRDTDIQYF.

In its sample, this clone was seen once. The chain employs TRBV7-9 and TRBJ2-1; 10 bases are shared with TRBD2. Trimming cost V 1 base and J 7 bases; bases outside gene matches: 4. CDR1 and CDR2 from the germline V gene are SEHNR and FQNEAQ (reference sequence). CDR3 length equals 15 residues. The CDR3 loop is CASSLVLAGENEQFF. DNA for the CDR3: TGTGCCAGCAGCTTAGTCCTAGCGGGAGAAAATGAGCAGTTCTTC.

Here the CDR3 reads CASSFVSNQPQHF. The DNA of the CDR3 is TGTGCCAGCAGCTTTGTGAGTAATCAGCCCCAGCATTTT. The gene calls are TRBV7-9 and TRBJ1-5; D call uncertain. The V end was cut by 3 bases, the J end by 4 bases, with 7 bases between. The CDR3 is 13 amino acids. Germline V gene lookup returns CDR1 SEHNR and CDR2 FQNEAQ (reference sequence). Together with reference TRBV7-9 and TRBJ1-5, the CDR3 gives the full variable domain: DTGVSQNPRHKITKRGQNVTFRCDPISEHNRLYWYRQTLGQGPEFLTYFQNEAQLEKSRLLSDRFSAERPKGSFSTLEIQRTEQGDSAMYLCASSFVSNQPQHFGDGTRLSIL.

This chain's CDR3 is CASSQDTVEDTNEKLFF. The CDR3 nucleotides are TGTGCCAGCAGCCAAGATACGGTCGAGGATACTAATGAAAAACTGTTTTTT. V is TRBV3-1 (or the pseudogene TRBV3-2) and J is TRBJ1-4; D gene uncertain. This CDR3 is 17 amino acids long. The V end was cut by 0 bases, the J end by 2 bases, with 13 bases between. Germline lookup yields CDR1 LGHDT and CDR2 YNNKEL (reference sequence).

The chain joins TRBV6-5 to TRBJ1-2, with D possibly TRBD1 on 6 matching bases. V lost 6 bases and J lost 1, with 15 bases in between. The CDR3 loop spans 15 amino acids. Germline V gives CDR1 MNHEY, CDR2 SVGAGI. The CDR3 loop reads CASRSRRGDNYGYTF. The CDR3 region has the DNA TGTGCCAGCAGGTCACGCAGGGGAGATAACTATGGCTACACCTTC.

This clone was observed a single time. CDR3 region: CASSRTRAGSTDTQYF. The CDR3 nucleotides read TGTGCCAGCAGCCGAACGAGAGCGGGTAGCACAGATACGCAGTATTTT. The chain joins TRBV11-2 to TRBJ2-3; TRBD2 is a possible D gene (6 bases). CDR1 and CDR2 from the germline V gene are SGHAT and FQNNGV. Trimming removed 5 bases from V and 0 bases from J, with 15 bases in between. The CDR3 is made up of 16 amino acids.

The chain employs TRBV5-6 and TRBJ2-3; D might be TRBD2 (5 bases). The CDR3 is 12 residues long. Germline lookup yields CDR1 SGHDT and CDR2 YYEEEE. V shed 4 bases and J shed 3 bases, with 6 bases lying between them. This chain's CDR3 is CASSRETDTQYF. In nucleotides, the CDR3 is TGTGCCAGCAGCCGGGAAACAGATACGCAGTATTTT. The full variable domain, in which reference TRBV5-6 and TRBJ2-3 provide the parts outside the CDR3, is DAGVTQSPTHLIKTRGQQVTLRCSPKSGHDTVSWYQQALGQGPQFIFQYYEEEERQRGNFPDRFSGHQFPNYSSELNVNALLLGDSALYLCASSRETDTQYFGPGTRLTVL.

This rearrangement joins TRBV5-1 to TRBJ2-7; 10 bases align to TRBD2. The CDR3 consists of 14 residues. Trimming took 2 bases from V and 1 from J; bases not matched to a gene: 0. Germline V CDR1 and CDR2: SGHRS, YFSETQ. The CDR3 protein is CASSFSGGSYEQYF. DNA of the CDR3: TGCGCCAGCAGCTTTAGCGGGGGGTCCTACGAGCAGTACTTC.

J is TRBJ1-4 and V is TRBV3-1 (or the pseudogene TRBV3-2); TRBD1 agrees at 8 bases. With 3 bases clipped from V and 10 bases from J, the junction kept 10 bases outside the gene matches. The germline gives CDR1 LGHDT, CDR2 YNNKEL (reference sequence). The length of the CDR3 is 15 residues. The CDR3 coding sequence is TGTGCCAGCAGCCAGACCGGACAGGGCGGCGCAAAACTGTTTTTT. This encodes CASSQTGQGGAKLFF.

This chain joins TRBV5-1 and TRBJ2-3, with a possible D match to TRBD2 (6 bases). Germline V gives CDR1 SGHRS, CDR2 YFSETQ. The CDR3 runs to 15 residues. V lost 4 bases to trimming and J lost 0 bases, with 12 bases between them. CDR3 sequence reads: CASSPEGASTDTQYF. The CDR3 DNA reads TGCGCCAGCAGCCCGGAGGGTGCTAGCACAGATACGCAGTATTTT.

The CDR3 loop reads CSASPGLAGNEQFF. The CDR3 DNA sequence: TGCAGTGCTAGTCCGGGACTAGCGGGGAATGAGCAGTTCTTC. J is TRBJ2-1 and V is TRBV20-1; TRBD2 aligns across 13 bases. CDR1 and CDR2 from the germline V gene are DFQATT and SNEGSKA (reference sequence). Trimming at V came to 3 bases and at J to 7 bases, leaving 3 bases not matched to a gene. This CDR3 region has 14 residues.

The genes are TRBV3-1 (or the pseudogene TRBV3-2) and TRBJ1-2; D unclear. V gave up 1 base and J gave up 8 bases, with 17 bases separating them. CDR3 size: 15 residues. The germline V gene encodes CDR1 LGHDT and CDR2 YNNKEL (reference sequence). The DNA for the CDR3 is TGTGCCAGCAGCCAAGGTGCGGGTCCTAACCGAGGCTACACCTTC. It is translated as CASSQGAGPNRGYTF.

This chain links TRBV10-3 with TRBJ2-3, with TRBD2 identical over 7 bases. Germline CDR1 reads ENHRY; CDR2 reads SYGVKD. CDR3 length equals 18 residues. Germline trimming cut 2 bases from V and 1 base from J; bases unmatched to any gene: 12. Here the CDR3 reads CAISEGGGMRIGTDTQYF. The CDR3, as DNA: TGTGCCATCAGTGAGGGGGGAGGGATGAGGATTGGCACAGATACGCAGTATTTT.